This T cell receptor (beta chain) was profiled in a study of shared clonotypes between healthy human individuals. Of note for this clone: The target antigen is unknown.

The CDR3 is 15 residues long. The V gene lost 0 bases and the J gene lost 2 bases, with 9 bases spanning the gap. Germline assignment: CDR1 SGHTA and CDR2 FQGTGA. General study points: Incomplete sequencing of sorted subsets was indicated by rarefaction despite large depth. In a few donors, approximately 5% of naive CD4 clonotypes appeared in common.

All donors qualified as healthy HIV-negative adults and had experienced no recent acute infections or vaccinations. The study separated CD4+ cells into CD45RA+ naive and CD45RA-negative memory subsets. Only in-frame clones appear in the TCRdb table, and some are missing; sequencing was by immunoSEQ multiplex PCR. The sample shows under 1,100,000 clones, about four fifths of them seen only once. The chain links TRBV7-3 to TRBJ2-3, with a weak D call TRBD2 (5 bases). The specimen sequenced was memory CD4+ T cells from PBMCs. The subset here: CD45RA-negative fraction. This TCR was recovered from a man younger than 35 in good health. Some clones in this sample may be carry-over from other donors' samples. The CDR3 region is CASSLTAGPTDTQYF. In DNA form, the CDR3 reads TGTGCCAGCAGCTTAACGGCGGGTCCCACAGATACGCAGTATTTT.